Listed below are T cell receptor beta chains from one sample, sequenced in a study of molecular identifiers for immune sequencing clone quantification. TCRdb itself ran the PCR reads through MiXCR, one entry per CDR3 protein. Among about 640,000 distinct CDR3 sequences listed, about 20% were seen once. The sequencing input was naive CD8+ T cells from blood, with Jurkat cell RNA spiked in. Source of these receptors: a human donor in good health. Some libraries in this study had Jurkat cell RNA spiked in. Both conserved end residues are part of each CDR3. Rows give clone size only sometimes, using once, few, many, or a class for an expanded clone.

j_call	cdr3_length	v_call	clone_size	cdr3_aa
TRBJ2-7	12	TRBV30	many	CACSGQRYEQYF
TRBJ2-1	16	TRBV7-9	few	CASSLGAGGLYNEQFF
TRBJ2-3	17	TRBV7-9	many	CASSLGAGMPSTDTQYF
TRBJ2-2	14	TRBV12-3/TRBV12-4	few	CASSNPIIAGELFF
TRBJ2-2	13	TRBV19	many	CASSMGQGGELFF
TRBJ2-7	15	TRBV20-1	many	CSARDPVSAGYEQYF
TRBJ2-5	16	TRBV29-1	-	CSTCSFAGSDGETQYF
TRBJ2-7	16	TRBV4-3	-	CASSQGRGQGTYEQYF
TRBJ2-1	12	TRBV28	-	CASSLWGARQFF
TRBJ2-3	15	TRBV6-5	-	CASSLGLADADTQYF
TRBJ1-2	18	TRBV7-2	few	CASSSTPEQGTWDYGYTF
TRBJ2-3	16	TRBV5-1	many	CASSLAIFVTEDTQYF
TRBJ2-3	14	TRBV27	-	CASRLEASTDTQYF
TRBJ2-1	16	TRBV7-3	-	CASSSIAGGSYNEQFF
TRBJ1-1	13	TRBV24-1	few	CATSDFTTGEAFF
TRBJ2-3	14	TRBV6-2/TRBV6-3	few	CATSPDRNTDTQYF
TRBJ1-3	11	TRBV6-1	many	CASSENPPIYF
TRBJ2-5	15	TRBV9	many	CASSGGLALQETQYF
TRBJ2-1	16	TRBV11-3	-	CAGSPGYGSRYNEQFF
TRBJ2-1	17	TRBV6-5	-	CASSYSRGGRGGNEQFF
TRBJ1-5	12	TRBV11-2	-	CASSSSGQPQHF
TRBJ2-1	17	TRBV24-1	many	CATSEWTSGSSYNEQFF
TRBJ2-1	14	TRBV5-1	many	CASRDGRTYNEQFF